This T cell receptor (beta chain) was retrieved from a study of blood T cell repertoires in COVID-19 (TCRdb year 2020). Study-wide context: Collaborator samples came from the United States, Italy and Spain and covered acute and convalescent phases of COVID-19. The repertoires were released in a freely available public database intended as a resource for research on the immune response to SARS-CoV-2. Subjects who had been exposed to COVID-19, were actively infected with it, or had recovered from it provided the deeply sampled blood TCRbeta repertoires that made up the dataset. HLA class I and class II types, where available, came from metadata supplied by the sample provider rather than from assay-based typing. The prospective study material was composed of cDNA or gDNA derived from T cells, B-cell-depleted T cells, or PBMCs. A de-identified subject ID, COVID-19 status, age in years and sex were almost always included in the sample metadata. The samples were drawn from the first 160 participants of the ongoing ImmuneRACE study and from 1,254 subjects provided by 6 global collaborators.

Collaborating institutions collected whole blood in K2EDTA tubes following their own protocols. For TCRbeta analysis, collaborators shipped samples as frozen whole blood, isolated PBMCs, or DNA extracted from either of those sample types. Study-level results and caveats: How much clinical and demographic metadata was included differed by source and by participant, and the metadata was provided uncurated.

TCRbeta CDR3 regions were amplified from genomic DNA using the immunoSEQ Assay, a bias-controlled multiplex PCR. In the source study's methods: Within the assay, amplification of reference gene primers was used to estimate how many nucleated cells each sample contained. Sequence reads were collapsed and filtered to measure the absolute abundance of every unique TCRbeta CDR3 rearrangement. Productive Simpson clonality was computed per sample as the square root of Simpson's diversity index over productive rearrangements. What TCRdb holds here is the immuneACCESS table cut down to in-frame rearrangements. Part of the clones is not present; checked against another copy, under half of the missing clones reflect an unresolved V gene, and the others are unexplained. The DNA gave D and trimming, while V, J and clone size come from that table. A total of 200,000 to 250,000 clones appear in this sample, about 88% of them only once. The top ten clonotypes cover roughly 2.5% of the sample.

The cysteine opens and the phenylalanine closes a CDR3 of 16 amino acids. The entry retains the CDR3 DNA only, 48 bases that are in frame from base 1. Sequences SGDLS (CDR1) and YYNGEE (CDR2) are obtained from the germline V gene. For this chain, trimming is 3 bases at the V end and 4 bases at the J end, and the number of junction bases without a gene match is 10. Notes on this clone: Its specific antigen is unknown. The record has no base qualities; no much larger clone is one base away.

This sequence uses TRBV9 and TRBJ1-3, with 7 bases matching TRBD1. The clonotype comes from a woman in her sixties with acute or convalescent COVID-19. Sequencing was done on a sample of peripheral blood. For the CDR3, the sequence is CASSDRTGPDGNTIYF. The sequence in DNA is TGTGCCAGCAGCGACCGGACAGGCCCGGACGGAAACACCATATATTTT.